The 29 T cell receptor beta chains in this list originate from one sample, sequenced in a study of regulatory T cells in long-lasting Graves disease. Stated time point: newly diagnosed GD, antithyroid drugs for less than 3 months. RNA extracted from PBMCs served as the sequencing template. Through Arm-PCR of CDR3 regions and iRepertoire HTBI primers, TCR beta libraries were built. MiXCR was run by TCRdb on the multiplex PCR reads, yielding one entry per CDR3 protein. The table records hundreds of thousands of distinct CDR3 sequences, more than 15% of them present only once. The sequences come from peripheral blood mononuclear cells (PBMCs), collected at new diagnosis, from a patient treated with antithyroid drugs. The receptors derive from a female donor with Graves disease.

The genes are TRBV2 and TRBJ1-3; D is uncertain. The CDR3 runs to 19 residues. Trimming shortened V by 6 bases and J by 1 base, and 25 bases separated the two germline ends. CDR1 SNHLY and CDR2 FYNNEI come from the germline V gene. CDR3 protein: CASSSTTSRPTYSGNTIYF. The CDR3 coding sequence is TGTGCCAGCAGCTCCACCACTAGTCGGCCCACTTATTCTGGAAACACCATATATTTT.

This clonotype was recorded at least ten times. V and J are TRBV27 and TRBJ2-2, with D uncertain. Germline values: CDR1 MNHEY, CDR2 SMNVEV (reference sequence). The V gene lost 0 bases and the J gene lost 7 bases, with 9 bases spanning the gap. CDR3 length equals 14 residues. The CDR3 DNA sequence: TGTGCCAGCAGTTTATCTTCCGGTAGCGGGGAGCTGTTTTTT. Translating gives CASSLSSGSGELFF.

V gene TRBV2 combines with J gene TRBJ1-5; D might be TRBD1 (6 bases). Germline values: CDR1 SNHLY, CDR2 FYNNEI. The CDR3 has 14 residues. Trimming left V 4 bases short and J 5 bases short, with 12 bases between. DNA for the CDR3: TGTGCCAGCAGTGTTGGGGGCGGGGATCAGCCCCAGCATTTT. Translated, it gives CASSVGGGDQPQHF. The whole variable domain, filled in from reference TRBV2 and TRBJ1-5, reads EPEVTQTPSHQVTQMGQEVILRCVPISNHLYFYWYRQILGQKVEFLVSFYNNEISEKSEIFDDQFSVERPDGSNFTLKIRSTKLEDSAMYFCASSVGGGDQPQHFGDGTRLSIL.

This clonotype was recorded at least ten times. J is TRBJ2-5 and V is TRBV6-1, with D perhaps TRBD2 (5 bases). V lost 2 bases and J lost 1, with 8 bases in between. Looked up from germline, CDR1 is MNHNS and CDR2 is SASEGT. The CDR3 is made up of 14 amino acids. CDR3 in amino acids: CASSELGSQETQYF. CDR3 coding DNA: TGTGCCAGCAGTGAACTAGGGAGCCAAGAGACCCAGTACTTC.

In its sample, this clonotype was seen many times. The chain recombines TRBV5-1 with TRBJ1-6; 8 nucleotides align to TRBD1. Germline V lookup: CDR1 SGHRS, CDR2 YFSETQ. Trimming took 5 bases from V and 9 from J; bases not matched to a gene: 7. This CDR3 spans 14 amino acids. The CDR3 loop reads CASSKQGAGSPLHF. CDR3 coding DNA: TGCGCCAGCAGTAAGCAGGGGGCCGGTTCACCCCTCCACTTT.

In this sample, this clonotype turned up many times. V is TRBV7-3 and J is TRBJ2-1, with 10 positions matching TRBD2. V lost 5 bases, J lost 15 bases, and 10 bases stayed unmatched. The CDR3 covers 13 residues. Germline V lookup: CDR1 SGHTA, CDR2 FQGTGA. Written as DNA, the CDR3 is TGTGCCAGCAGCCCCAGCGGGAGGGCCCTCCCGTTCTTC. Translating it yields CASSPSGRALPFF.

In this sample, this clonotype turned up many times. The CDR3 protein is CASSLGLGGEQFF. The CDR3 bases are TGTGCCAGCAGCTTAGGGCTAGGTGGAGAGCAGTTCTTC. The chain couples TRBV7-8 to TRBJ2-1; D gene uncertain. The germline V gene encodes CDR1 SGHVS and CDR2 FQNEAQ. This CDR3 comprises 13 residues. Trimming cost V 1 base and J 10 bases, with 11 bases left between them.

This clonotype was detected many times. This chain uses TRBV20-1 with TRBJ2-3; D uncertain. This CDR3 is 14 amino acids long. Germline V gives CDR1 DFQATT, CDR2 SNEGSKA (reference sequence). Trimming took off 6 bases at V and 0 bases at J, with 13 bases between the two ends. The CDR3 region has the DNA TGCAGTGCCCAACGTGGGGAAAGCACAGATACGCAGTATTTT. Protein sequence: CSAQRGESTDTQYF.

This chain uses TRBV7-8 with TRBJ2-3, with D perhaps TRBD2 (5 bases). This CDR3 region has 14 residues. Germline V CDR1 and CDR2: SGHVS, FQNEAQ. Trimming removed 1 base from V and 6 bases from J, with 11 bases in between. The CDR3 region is CASSLGASRDTQYF. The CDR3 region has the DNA TGTGCCAGCAGCTTAGGTGCTAGCAGGGATACGCAGTATTTT.

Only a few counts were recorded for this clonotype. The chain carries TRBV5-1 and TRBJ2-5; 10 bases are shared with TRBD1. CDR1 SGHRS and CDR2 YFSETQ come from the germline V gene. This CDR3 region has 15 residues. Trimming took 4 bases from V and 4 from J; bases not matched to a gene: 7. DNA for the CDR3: TGCGCCAGCAGCCACCAGACAGGGGGCTTAGAGACCCAGTACTTC. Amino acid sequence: CASSHQTGGLETQYF.

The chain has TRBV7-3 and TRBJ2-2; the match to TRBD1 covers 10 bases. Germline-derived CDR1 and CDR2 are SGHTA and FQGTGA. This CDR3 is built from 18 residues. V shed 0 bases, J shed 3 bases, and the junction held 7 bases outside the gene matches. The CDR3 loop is CASSLTSGTGAYTGELFF. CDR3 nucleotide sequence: TGTGCCAGCAGCTTAACGTCAGGGACAGGGGCCTACACCGGGGAGCTGTTTTTT.

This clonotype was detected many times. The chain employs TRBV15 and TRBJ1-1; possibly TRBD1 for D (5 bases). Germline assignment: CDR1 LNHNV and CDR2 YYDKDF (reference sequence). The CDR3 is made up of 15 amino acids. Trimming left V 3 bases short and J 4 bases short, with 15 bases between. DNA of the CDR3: TGTGCCACCAGCAGCCCAGGGAGTACTTCCACTGAAGCTTTCTTT. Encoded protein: CATSSPGSTSTEAFF.

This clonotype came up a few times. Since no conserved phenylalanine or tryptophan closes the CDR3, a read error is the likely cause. CDR3 nucleotides: TGTGCCACCAGTGATTACGGGGACAGGGAGCCCCAGTACCTC. Translated, it gives CATSDYGDREPQYL. J is TRBJ2-5 and V is TRBV24-1; 9 positions match TRBD1. The length of the CDR3 is 14 residues. The V gene end was trimmed by 2 bases and the J gene end by 9 bases; junction bases not matched to a gene: 6. Germline loops: CDR1 KGHDR, CDR2 SFDVKD.

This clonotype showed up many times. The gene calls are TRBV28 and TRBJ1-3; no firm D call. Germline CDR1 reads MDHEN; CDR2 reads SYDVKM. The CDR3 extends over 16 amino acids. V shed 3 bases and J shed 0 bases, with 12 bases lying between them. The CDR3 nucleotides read TGTGCCAGCAGTTTTCCCGGGCCTGTCTCTGGAAACACCATATATTTT. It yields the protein CASSFPGPVSGNTIYF.

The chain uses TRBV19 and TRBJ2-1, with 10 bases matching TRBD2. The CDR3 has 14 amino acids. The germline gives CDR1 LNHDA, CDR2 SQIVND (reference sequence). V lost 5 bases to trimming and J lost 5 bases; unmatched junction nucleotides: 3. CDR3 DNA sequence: TGTGCCAGTAGTGTAGCGGGAGGTAACAATGAGCAGTTCTTC. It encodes CASSVAGGNNEQFF.

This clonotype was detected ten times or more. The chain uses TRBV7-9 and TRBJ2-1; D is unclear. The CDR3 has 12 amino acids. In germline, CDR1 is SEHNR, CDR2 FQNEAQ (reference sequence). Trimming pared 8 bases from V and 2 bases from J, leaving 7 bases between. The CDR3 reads CASLLPYNEQFF. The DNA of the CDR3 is TGTGCCAGCTTGCTCCCCTACAATGAGCAGTTCTTC.

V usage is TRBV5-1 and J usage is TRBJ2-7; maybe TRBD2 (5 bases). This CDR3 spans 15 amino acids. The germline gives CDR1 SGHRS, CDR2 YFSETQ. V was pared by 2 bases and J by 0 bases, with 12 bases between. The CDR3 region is CASSFGDIRSYEQYF. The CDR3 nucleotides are TGCGCCAGCAGCTTCGGGGATATTCGCTCCTACGAGCAGTACTTC.

CDR3 in DNA: TGCAGTGCCCGGGGACTAGCGAGTACCGGGGAGCTGTTTTTT. Translating it yields CSARGLASTGELFF. This chain joins TRBV20-1 and TRBJ2-2; 10 nucleotides match TRBD2. The CDR3 consists of 14 residues. V shed 6 bases, J shed 5 bases, and the junction held 6 bases outside the gene matches. Germline CDR1 reads DFQATT; CDR2 reads SNEGSKA (reference sequence).

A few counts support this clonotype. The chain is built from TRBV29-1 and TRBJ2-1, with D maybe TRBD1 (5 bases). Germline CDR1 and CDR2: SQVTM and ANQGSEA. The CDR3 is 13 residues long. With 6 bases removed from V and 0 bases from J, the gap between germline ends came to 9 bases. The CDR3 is CSVQRGSYNEQFF. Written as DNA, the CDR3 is TGCAGCGTCCAAAGGGGCTCCTACAATGAGCAGTTCTTC.

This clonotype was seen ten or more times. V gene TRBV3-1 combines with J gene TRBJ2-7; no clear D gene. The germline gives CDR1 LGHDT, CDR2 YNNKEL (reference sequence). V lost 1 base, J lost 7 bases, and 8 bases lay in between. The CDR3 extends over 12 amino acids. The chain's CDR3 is CASSQGSREQYF. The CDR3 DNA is TGTGCCAGCAGCCAAGGTAGTAGGGAGCAGTACTTC.

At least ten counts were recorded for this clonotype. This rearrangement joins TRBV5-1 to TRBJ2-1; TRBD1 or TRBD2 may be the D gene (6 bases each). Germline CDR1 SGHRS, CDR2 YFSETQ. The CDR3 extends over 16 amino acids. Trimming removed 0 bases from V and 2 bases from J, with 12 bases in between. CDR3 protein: CASSLAGAVTYNEQFF. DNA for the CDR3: TGCGCCAGCAGCTTGGCGGGGGCGGTCACCTACAATGAGCAGTTCTTC.

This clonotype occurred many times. CDR3 nucleotides: TGTGCCAGCAGCTATGGCGGATTAGAGACCCAGTACTTC. Amino acid sequence: CASSYGGLETQYF. This sequence joins TRBV5-6 and TRBJ2-5; D not certain. V shed 3 bases and J shed 4 bases, with 10 bases lying between them. Per germline, CDR1 SGHDT and CDR2 YYEEEE. The CDR3 loop spans 13 amino acids.

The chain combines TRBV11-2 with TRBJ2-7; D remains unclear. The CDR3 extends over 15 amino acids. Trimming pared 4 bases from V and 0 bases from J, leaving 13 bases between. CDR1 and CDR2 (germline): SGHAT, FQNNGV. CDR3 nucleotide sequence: TGTGCCAGCAGCTACCGACTGGAGAGCTCCTACGAGCAGTACTTC. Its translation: CASSYRLESSYEQYF.

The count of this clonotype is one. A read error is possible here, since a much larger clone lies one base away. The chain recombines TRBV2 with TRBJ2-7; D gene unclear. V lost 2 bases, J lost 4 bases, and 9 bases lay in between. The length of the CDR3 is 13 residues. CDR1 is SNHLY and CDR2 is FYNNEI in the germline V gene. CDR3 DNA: TGTGCCAGCAGTGAAAGGAGTACTTACGAGCAGTACTTC. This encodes CASSERSTYEQYF. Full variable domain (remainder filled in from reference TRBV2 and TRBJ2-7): EPEVTQTPSHQVTQMGQEVILRCVPISNHLYFYWYRQILGQKVEFLVSFYNNEISEKSEIFDDQFSVERPDGSNFTLKIRSTKLEDSAMYFCASSERSTYEQYFGPGTRLTVT.

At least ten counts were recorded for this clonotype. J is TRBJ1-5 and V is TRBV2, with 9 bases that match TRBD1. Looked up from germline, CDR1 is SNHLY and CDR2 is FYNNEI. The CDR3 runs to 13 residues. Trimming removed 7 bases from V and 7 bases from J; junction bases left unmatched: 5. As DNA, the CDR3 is TGTGCCAGCAATCCGGACAGGGGCCAGCCCCAGCATTTT. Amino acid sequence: CASNPDRGQPQHF.

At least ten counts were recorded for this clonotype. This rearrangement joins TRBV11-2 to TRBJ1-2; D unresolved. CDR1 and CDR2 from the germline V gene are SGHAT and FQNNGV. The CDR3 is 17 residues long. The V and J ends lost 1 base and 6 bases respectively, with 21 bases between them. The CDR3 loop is CASSLGLRDGASHGYTF. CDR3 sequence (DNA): TGTGCCAGCAGCTTAGGTCTCCGAGACGGAGCCTCTCATGGCTACACCTTC.

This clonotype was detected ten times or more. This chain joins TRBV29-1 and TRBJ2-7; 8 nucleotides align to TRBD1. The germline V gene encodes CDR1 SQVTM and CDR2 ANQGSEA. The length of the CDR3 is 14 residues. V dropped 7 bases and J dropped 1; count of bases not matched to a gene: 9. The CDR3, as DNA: TGCAGCGCTGCGGGACAGGACCTTTCCTACGAGCAGTACTTC. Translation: CSAAGQDLSYEQYF.

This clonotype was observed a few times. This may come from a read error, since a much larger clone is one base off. CDR3 loop: CASSPALAGPLIKNGQYF. In DNA, the CDR3 is TGTGCCAGCAGTCCGGCACTAGCGGGACCGCTTATCAAGAACGGGCAGTACTTC. The rearrangement uses TRBV6-2 or TRBV6-3 and TRBJ2-7; 10 nucleotides line up with TRBD2. Germline V gene sequence: CDR1 MNHEY, CDR2 SVGEGT. After removal of 5 bases from V and 9 bases from J, the junction contained 22 bases not matched to a gene. The CDR3 loop spans 18 amino acids.

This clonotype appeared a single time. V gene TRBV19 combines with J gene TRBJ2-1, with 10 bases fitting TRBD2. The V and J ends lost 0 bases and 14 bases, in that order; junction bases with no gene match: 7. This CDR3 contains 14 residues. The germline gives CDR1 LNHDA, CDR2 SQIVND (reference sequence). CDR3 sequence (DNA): TGTGCCAGTAGTATAGACCCTAGCGGGAGAAACGAGTTCTTC. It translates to CASSIDPSGRNEFF.